These 8 T cell receptor beta chains were sequenced from one sample in a study of T cell repertoires in cytomegalovirus infection. A single record per CDR3 protein comes from TCRdb applying MiXCR to the reads. Among some 110,000 distinct CDR3 sequences, more than 30% were seen once, and the ten largest hold 58%. These TCRs are of unknown antigen specificity. The sample consisted of CD8+ T cells from cultured PBMCs, taken from culture after CMV antigen stimulation. These receptors all come from a human donor in good health (CMV status not recorded). Some clones in this sample may be carry-over from other donors' samples.

This chain uses TRBV28 with TRBJ2-3; no definite D call. Germline loops: CDR1 MDHEN, CDR2 SYDVKM. V gave up 4 bases and J gave up 7 bases, with 12 bases separating them. This CDR3 has 13 amino acids. In DNA form, the CDR3 reads TGTGCCAGCAGTTCCGTAGGCCCATATACGCAGTATTTT. Amino acid sequence: CASSSVGPYTQYF.

The genes are TRBV12-3 or TRBV12-4 and TRBJ1-5; no clear D gene. The CDR3 runs 14 residues. V gave up 6 bases and J gave up 3 bases, with 12 bases separating them. CDR3 sequence reads: CASRDASPNQPQHF. The CDR3 DNA reads as TGTGCCAGCAGGGACGCGTCCCCCAATCAGCCCCAGCATTTT.

The chain uses TRBV7-8 and TRBJ1-1; D is ambiguous. CDR3 length equals 16 residues. Trimming cost V 0 bases and J 2 bases, with 13 bases left between them. Germline V gene sequence: CDR1 SGHVS, CDR2 FQNEAQ. The CDR3 DNA reads as TGTGCCAGCAGCTTAGCGCTCAGGACGATAAACACTGAAGCTTTCTTT. It encodes CASSLALRTINTEAFF.

This chain uses TRBV28 with TRBJ2-3, with 7 bases identical to TRBD2. There are 15 residues in the CDR3. Germline values: CDR1 MDHEN, CDR2 SYDVKM. The V gene end was trimmed by 5 bases and the J gene end by 4 bases; junction bases not matched to a gene: 9. The chain's CDR3 is CASSGMGGSADTQYF. CDR3 nucleotides: TGTGCCAGCAGTGGGATGGGGGGGTCCGCAGATACGCAGTATTTT. Looking up the rest from reference TRBV28 and TRBJ2-3 gives the full variable domain: DVKVTQSSRYLVKRTGEKVFLECVQDMDHENMFWYRQDPGLGLRLIYFSYDVKMKEKGDIPEGYSVSREKKERFSLILESASTNQTSMYLCASSGMGGSADTQYFGPGTRLTVL.

The V gene is TRBV7-6, the J gene TRBJ2-1; D call uncertain. The CDR3 covers 18 residues. The germline V and J ends were trimmed by 2 bases and 3 bases, with 20 bases remaining between them. CDR1 SGHVS and CDR2 FNYEAQ come from the germline V gene. The CDR3 DNA reads as TGTGCCAGCAGCTTAATCCCGAGATCGGGCAGCAACTACAATGAGCAGTTCTTC. It is translated as CASSLIPRSGSNYNEQFF.

V gene TRBV5-4 combines with J gene TRBJ1-1, with 9 nucleotides matching TRBD1. The CDR3 length is 17 residues. Germline loops: CDR1 SGHNT, CDR2 YYREEE (reference sequence). Trimming removed 4 bases from V and 4 bases from J; junction bases left unmatched: 14. The CDR3 DNA is TGTGCCAGCAGCGTGGACAGGGGTATAAGGCTTCGCACTGAAGCTTTCTTT. This gives the protein CASSVDRGIRLRTEAFF.

The rearrangement uses TRBV6-2 or TRBV6-3 and TRBJ1-5; D is uncertain. CDR3 size: 13 residues. V shed 2 bases and J shed 7 bases, with 9 bases lying between them. Germline values: CDR1 MNHEY, CDR2 SVGEGT. The CDR3 nucleotides read TGTGCCAGCAGTTACACCTTAATGCAGCCCCAGCATTTT. This translates into CASSYTLMQPQHF.

V usage is TRBV4-1 and J usage is TRBJ1-5; D perhaps matches TRBD1 (5 bases). Germline V lookup: CDR1 MGHRA, CDR2 YSYEKL. V was pared by 3 bases and J by 6 bases, with 12 bases between. This CDR3 has 14 amino acids. CDR3 bases: TGCGCCAGCAGCCATCGGGGGGTAGGTCAGCCCCAGCATTTT. Encoded protein: CASSHRGVGQPQHF.